Listed below are T cell receptor beta chains from one sample, sequenced in a study of T-cell memory formation after mild COVID-19. TCRdb itself ran the 5' RACE reads through MiXCR, one entry per CDR3 protein. In the table there are over 95,000 distinct CDR3 sequences, about 20% of which are singletons. The sequenced sample consisted of PBMCs or a T cell subset sorted from them (not recorded which). The receptors were gathered from a man aged 18 to 35 who had mild COVID-19 (a few samples of this study predate the infection). Cell type and time point are not known. Both conserved end residues are part of each CDR3. Fields, in order: D gene, V gene, J gene, clone size, CDR3 protein, CDR3 DNA. A D gene is named only where the DNA matches it firmly. Part of the rows lack a size; the others show once, few, many or a class for expanded clones.

-	TRBV15	TRBJ1-1	-	CATGRSENTEAFF	TGTGCCACAGGTAGATCCGAGAACACTGAAGCTTTCTTT
-	TRBV19	TRBJ1-1	few	CASSIWGSSEAFF	TGTGCCAGTAGTATATGGGGGTCCTCCGAAGCTTTCTTT
-	TRBV12-3/TRBV12-4	TRBJ2-7	few	CASSEGAYEQYF	TGTGCCAGCTCGGAGGGGGCCTACGAGCAGTACTTC
TRBD1	TRBV30	TRBJ2-7	-	CAWSVGTGGEQYF	TGTGCCTGGAGTGTAGGGACAGGAGGCGAGCAGTACTTC
-	TRBV7-8	TRBJ2-2	many	CASSLGGGVGTGELFF	TGTGCCAGCAGCTTAGGAGGCGGGGTGGGCACCGGGGAGCTGTTTTTT
-	TRBV5-1	TRBJ2-5	-	CASSLGQGVTETQYF	TGCGCCAGCAGCTTGGGTCAGGGAGTAACAGAGACCCAGTACTTC
-	TRBV6-1	TRBJ2-7	few	CASTRGFYEQYF	TGTGCCAGCACTAGGGGTTTCTACGAGCAGTACTTC
-	TRBV18	TRBJ2-5	many	CASSPLGQGRKTQYF	TGTGCCAGCTCACCACTGGGGCAGGGGAGGAAGACCCAGTACTTC
TRBD1	TRBV4-2	TRBJ2-1	-	CASSQGGTGPYNEQFF	TGTGCCAGCAGCCAAGGGGGGACAGGGCCATACAATGAGCAGTTCTTC
-	TRBV20-1	TRBJ2-7	few	CSARDIGYEQYF	TGCAGTGCTAGAGATATAGGCTACGAGCAGTACTTC
-	TRBV11-2	TRBJ2-3	-	CASRKPRTDTQYF	TGTGCCAGCAGGAAACCGAGGACAGATACGCAGTATTTT
TRBD2	TRBV4-3	TRBJ2-1	few	CASSQSSTPGFPLAGVGDEQFF	TGCGCCAGCAGCCAATCATCGACGCCCGGATTCCCACTAGCGGGGGTCGGGGATGAGCAGTTCTTC
-	TRBV4-2	TRBJ2-2	-	CASSHSNTGELFF	TGTGCCAGCAGTCATAGTAACACCGGGGAGCTGTTTTTT
-	TRBV7-9	TRBJ2-1	-	CASSLTSLVYNEQFF	TGTGCCAGCAGCCTAACCTCACTGGTCTACAATGAGCAGTTCTTC
-	TRBV20-1	TRBJ2-1	few	CSARVPLRVEQFF	TGCAGTGCTAGAGTCCCCCTGAGGGTTGAGCAGTTCTTC
TRBD1	TRBV27	TRBJ1-2	few	CASSLQQGINYGYTF	TGTGCCAGCAGTTTACAACAGGGGATAAACTATGGCTACACCTTC
-	TRBV29-1	TRBJ2-3	-	CSCVGRVEDTQYF	TGCAGCTGTGTCGGGCGGGTTGAAGATACGCAGTATTTT
-	TRBV9	TRBJ1-1	few	CASSVGGFGEAFF	TGTGCCAGCAGCGTAGGGGGTTTTGGTGAAGCTTTCTTT
TRBD2	TRBV9	TRBJ2-3	few	CASSLAGNTDTQYF	TGTGCCAGCAGCCTAGCGGGGAACACAGATACGCAGTATTTT
-	TRBV5-1	TRBJ2-1	-	CASSSRPGRYNEQFF	TGCGCCAGCAGCTCTCGACCGGGACGATACAATGAGCAGTTCTTC
TRBD1	TRBV6-6	TRBJ2-1	-	CASSTRGRANEQFF	TGTGCCAGCAGTACCAGGGGGCGGGCCAATGAGCAGTTCTTC
TRBD1	TRBV20-1	TRBJ2-1	many	CSASGTGGTEQFF	TGCAGTGCTAGTGGGACAGGGGGCACTGAGCAGTTCTTC
TRBD1	TRBV7-6	TRBJ2-5	-	CASSGDRGQWGGGETQYF	TGTGCCAGCAGCGGGGACAGGGGGCAATGGGGAGGAGGAGAGACCCAGTACTTC
-	TRBV9	TRBJ2-7	few	CASSVGGGVYEQYF	TGTGCCAGCAGCGTAGGGGGTGGCGTGTACGAGCAGTACTTC
TRBD2	TRBV7-8	TRBJ2-1	few	CASRLAGGVRNEQFF	TGTGCCAGCAGACTAGCGGGGGGTGTTCGGAATGAGCAGTTCTTC
TRBD1	TRBV20-1	TRBJ1-5	-	CSARDREAQPQHF	TGCAGTGCTCGGGACAGGGAGGCTCAGCCCCAGCATTTT
-	TRBV6-5	TRBJ1-5	many	CASSYQPQHF	TGTGCCAGCAGTTACCAGCCCCAGCATTTT
-	TRBV29-1	TRBJ1-2	few	CSVEDPFYGYTF	TGCAGCGTTGAGGACCCTTTCTATGGCTACACCTTC
-	TRBV21-1	TRBJ2-5	few	CASRSGLPGETQYF	TGTGCCAGCAGATCAGGGCTTCCGGGAGAGACCCAGTACTTC
-	TRBV5-1	TRBJ1-1	-	CASSLEPNGGTEAFF	TGCGCCAGCAGCTTGGAACCCAATGGCGGCACTGAAGCTTTCTTT
-	TRBV12-3/TRBV12-4	TRBJ2-5	many	CASSQQNQETQYF	TGTGCCAGCAGTCAGCAGAACCAAGAGACCCAGTACTTC
-	TRBV7-3	TRBJ2-2	-	CASRTVTGELFF	TGTGCCAGCAGGACAGTCACCGGGGAGCTGTTTTTT
-	TRBV7-9	TRBJ2-5	-	CASSSERRAPETQYF	TGTGCCAGCAGCTCCGAGCGAAGAGCCCCAGAGACCCAGTACTTC
-	TRBV7-9	TRBJ2-1	-	CASSPEFSTYNEQFF	TGTGCCAGCAGCCCAGAGTTTTCCACCTACAATGAGCAGTTCTTC
TRBD1	TRBV7-9	TRBJ2-1	-	CASSRTGGYNEQFF	TGTGCCAGCAGCAGGACAGGGGGTTACAATGAGCAGTTCTTC
TRBD1	TRBV6-2/TRBV6-3	TRBJ2-6	few	CASSRQGTGANVLTF	TGTGCCAGCAGCCGACAGGGAACTGGGGCCAACGTCCTGACTTTC
-	TRBV5-1	TRBJ2-2	many	CASGHRDHTGELFF	TGCGCCAGCGGACACCGGGACCACACCGGGGAGCTGTTTTTT
-	TRBV4-1	TRBJ1-5	-	CASSQVGGAEPQHF	TGCGCCAGCAGCCAAGTGGGGGGCGCGGAGCCCCAGCATTTT
-	TRBV6-2/TRBV6-3	TRBJ2-5	few	CASGGTRRGEETQYF	TGTGCCAGCGGGGGAACTCGCCGGGGAGAAGAGACCCAGTACTTC
-	TRBV7-9	TRBJ2-1	few	CASSSLGGNEQFF	TGTGCCAGCAGCAGCTTGGGGGGCAATGAGCAGTTCTTC
-	TRBV15	TRBJ2-1	many	CATSGDSSYNEQFF	TGTGCCACCAGCGGGGACTCGTCCTACAATGAGCAGTTCTTC
-	TRBV3-1	TRBJ1-1	many	CASSHPAWNTEAFF	TGTGCCAGCAGCCACCCCGCATGGAACACTGAAGCTTTCTTT
-	TRBV7-6	TRBJ2-1	few	CASSLRGASGSNEQFF	TGTGCCAGCAGCTTAAGGGGGGCTAGCGGCAGCAATGAGCAGTTCTTC
-	TRBV15	TRBJ1-5	few	CATSQERTQNQPQHF	TGTGCCACCAGTCAGGAGAGGACACAGAATCAGCCCCAGCATTTT
TRBD2	TRBV20-1	TRBJ2-3	-	CSAREGRGEGTDTQYF	TGCAGTGCTAGAGAGGGGCGGGGGGAAGGAACAGATACGCAGTATTTT
-	TRBV4-2	TRBJ1-3	-	CASSHLTTDPSGNTIYF	TGTGCCAGCAGCCACCTAACGACAGACCCCTCTGGAAACACCATATATTTT
TRBD2	TRBV5-1	TRBJ2-1	-	CASSLRLADYNEQFF	TGCGCCAGCAGCTTGCGGCTAGCGGACTACAATGAGCAGTTCTTC
TRBD1	TRBV4-3	TRBJ1-5	-	CASSQGNRGNQPQHF	TGCGCCAGCAGCCAGGGGAACAGGGGGAATCAGCCCCAGCATTTT
-	TRBV4-1	TRBJ2-7	few	CASSQGRPPQSAEQYF	TGCGCCAGCAGCCAGGGCAGGCCCCCCCAATCCGCCGAGCAGTACTTC
-	TRBV4-2	TRBJ2-3	few	CASSQGSGLFDTQYF	TGTGCCAGCAGCCAAGGGAGCGGTTTGTTCGATACGCAGTATTTT
TRBD1	TRBV27	TRBJ2-1	-	CASRHGQGAANEQFF	TGTGCCAGCAGACACGGACAGGGGGCGGCGAATGAGCAGTTCTTC
TRBD1	TRBV9	TRBJ2-5	few	CASSVAGGVETQYF	TGTGCCAGCAGCGTCGCAGGGGGCGTCGAGACCCAGTACTTC
-	TRBV2	TRBJ2-1	many	CASDGGGDEQFF	TGTGCCAGCGACGGAGGGGGAGATGAGCAGTTCTTC
-	TRBV12-3/TRBV12-4	TRBJ1-5	-	CASSRGGEPQHF	TGTGCCAGCAGTAGGGGCGGTGAGCCCCAGCATTTT
TRBD1	TRBV29-1	TRBJ2-7	many	CSVTGANAYEQYF	TGCAGCGTCACAGGGGCCAATGCCTACGAGCAGTACTTC
-	TRBV5-5	TRBJ1-5	-	CASSLSGLGQPQHF	TGTGCCAGCAGCTTATCGGGGCTCGGCCAGCCCCAGCATTTT
-	TRBV2	TRBJ2-1	-	CASSAPGPLSSYNEQFF	TGTGCCAGCAGTGCTCCCGGACCGCTCAGCTCCTACAATGAGCAGTTCTTC